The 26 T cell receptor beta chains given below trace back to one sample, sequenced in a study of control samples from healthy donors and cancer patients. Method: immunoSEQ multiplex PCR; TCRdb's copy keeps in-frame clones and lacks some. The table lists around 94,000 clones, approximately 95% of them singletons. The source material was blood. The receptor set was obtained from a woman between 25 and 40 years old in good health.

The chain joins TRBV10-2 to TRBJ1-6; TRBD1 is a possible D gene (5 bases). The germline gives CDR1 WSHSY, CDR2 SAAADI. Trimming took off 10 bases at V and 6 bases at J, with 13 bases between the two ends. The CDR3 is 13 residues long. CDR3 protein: CATGRGGNSPLHF. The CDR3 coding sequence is TGCGCCACCGGTCGGGGGGGTAATTCACCCCTCCACTTT.

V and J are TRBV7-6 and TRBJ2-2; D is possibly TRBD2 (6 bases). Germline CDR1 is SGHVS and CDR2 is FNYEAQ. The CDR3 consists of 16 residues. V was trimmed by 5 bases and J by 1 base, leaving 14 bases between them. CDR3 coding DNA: TGTGCCAGCAGCCCCACCGGAGGGTGGAACACCGGGGAGCTGTTTTTT. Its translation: CASSPTGGWNTGELFF.

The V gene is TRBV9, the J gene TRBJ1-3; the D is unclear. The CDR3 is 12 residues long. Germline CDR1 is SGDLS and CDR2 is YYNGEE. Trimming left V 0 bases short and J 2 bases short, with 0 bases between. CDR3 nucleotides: TGTGCCAGCAGCGTAGCTGGAAACACCATATATTTT. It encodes CASSVAGNTIYF.

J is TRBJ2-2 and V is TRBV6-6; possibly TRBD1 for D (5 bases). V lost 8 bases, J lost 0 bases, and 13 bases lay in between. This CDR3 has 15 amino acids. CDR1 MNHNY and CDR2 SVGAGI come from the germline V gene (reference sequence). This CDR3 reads CASEYRPTNTGELFF. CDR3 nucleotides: TGTGCCAGCGAATACAGGCCAACGAACACCGGGGAGCTGTTTTTT.

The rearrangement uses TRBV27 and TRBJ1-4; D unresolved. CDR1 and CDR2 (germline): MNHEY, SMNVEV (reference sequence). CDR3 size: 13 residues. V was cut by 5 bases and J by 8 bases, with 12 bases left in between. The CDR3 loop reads CASSRKPREKLFF. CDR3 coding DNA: TGTGCCAGCAGTCGAAAACCGCGGGAAAAACTGTTTTTT.

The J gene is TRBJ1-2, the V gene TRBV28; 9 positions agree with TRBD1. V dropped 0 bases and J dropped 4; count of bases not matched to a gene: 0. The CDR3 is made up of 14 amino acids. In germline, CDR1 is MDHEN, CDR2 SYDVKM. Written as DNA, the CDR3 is TGTGCCAGCAGTTTATGGGGACAGGGCTATGGCTACACCTTC. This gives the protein CASSLWGQGYGYTF.

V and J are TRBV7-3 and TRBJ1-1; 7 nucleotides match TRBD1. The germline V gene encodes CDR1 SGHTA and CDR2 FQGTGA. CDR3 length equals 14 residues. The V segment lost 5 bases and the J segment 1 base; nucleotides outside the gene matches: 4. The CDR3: CASSRDRENTEAFF. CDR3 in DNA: TGTGCCAGCAGCCGGGACAGAGAGAACACTGAAGCTTTCTTT.

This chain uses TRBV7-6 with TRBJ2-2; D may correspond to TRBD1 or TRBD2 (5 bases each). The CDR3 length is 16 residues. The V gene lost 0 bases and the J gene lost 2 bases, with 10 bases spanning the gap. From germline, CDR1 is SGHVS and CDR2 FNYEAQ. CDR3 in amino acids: CASSLAGATNTGELFF. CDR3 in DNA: TGTGCCAGCAGCTTAGCCGGGGCCACAAACACCGGGGAGCTGTTTTTT. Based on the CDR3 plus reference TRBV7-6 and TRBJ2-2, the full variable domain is GAGVSQSPRYKVTKRGQDVALRCDPISGHVSLYWYRQALGQGPEFLTYFNYEAQQDKSGLPNDRFSAERPEGSISTLTIQRTEQRDSAMYRCASSLAGATNTGELFFGEGSRLTVL.

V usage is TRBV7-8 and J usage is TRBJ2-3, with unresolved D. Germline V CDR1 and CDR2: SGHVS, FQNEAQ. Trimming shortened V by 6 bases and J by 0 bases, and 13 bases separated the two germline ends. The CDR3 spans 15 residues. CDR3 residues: CASSSRAYSTDTQYF. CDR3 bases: TGTGCCAGCAGTTCAAGGGCCTATAGCACAGATACGCAGTATTTT.

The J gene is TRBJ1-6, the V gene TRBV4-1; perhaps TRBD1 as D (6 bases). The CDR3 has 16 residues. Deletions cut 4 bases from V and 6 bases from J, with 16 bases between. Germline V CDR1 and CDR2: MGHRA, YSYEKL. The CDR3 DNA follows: TGCGCCAGCAGCCCAGTTTCGTCGGACAGTAATTCACCCCTCCACTTT. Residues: CASSPVSSDSNSPLHF.

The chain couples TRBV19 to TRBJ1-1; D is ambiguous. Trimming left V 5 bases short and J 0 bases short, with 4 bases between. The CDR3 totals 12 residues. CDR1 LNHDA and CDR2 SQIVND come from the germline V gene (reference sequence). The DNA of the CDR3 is TGTGCCAGTAGTCGGTTGAACACTGAAGCTTTCTTT. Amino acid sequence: CASSRLNTEAFF.

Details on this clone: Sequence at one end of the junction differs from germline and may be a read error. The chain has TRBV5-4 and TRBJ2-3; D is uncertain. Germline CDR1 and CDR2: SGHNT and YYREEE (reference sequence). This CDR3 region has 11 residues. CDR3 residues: CASGFTDTQYF. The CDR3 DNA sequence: TGTGCCAGCGGCTTCACAGATACGCAGTATTTT.

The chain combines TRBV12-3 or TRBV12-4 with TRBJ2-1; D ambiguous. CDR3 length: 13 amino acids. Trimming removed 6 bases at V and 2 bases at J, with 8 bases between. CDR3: CASRASPYNEQFF. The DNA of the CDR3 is TGTGCCAGCAGGGCGTCTCCCTACAATGAGCAGTTCTTC.

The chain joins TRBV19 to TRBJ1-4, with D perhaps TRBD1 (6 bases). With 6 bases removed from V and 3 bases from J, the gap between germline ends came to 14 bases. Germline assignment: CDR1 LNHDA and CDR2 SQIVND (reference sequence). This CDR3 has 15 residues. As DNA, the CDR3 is TGTGCCAGTAGCACAAGCGGGGGGCCTAATGAAAAACTGTTTTTT. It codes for CASSTSGGPNEKLFF.

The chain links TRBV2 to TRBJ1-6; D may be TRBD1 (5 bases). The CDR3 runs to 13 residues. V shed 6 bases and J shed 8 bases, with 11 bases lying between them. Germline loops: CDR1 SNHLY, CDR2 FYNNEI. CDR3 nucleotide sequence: TGTGCCAGCAGCGGACAAAGGGATTCACCCCTCCACTTT. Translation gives CASSGQRDSPLHF.

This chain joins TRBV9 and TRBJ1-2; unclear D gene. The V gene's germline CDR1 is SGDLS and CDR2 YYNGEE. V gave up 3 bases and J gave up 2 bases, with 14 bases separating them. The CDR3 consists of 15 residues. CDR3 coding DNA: TGTGCCAGCAGCGCAGCGGAGGGATTGAACTATGGCTACACCTTC. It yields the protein CASSAAEGLNYGYTF.

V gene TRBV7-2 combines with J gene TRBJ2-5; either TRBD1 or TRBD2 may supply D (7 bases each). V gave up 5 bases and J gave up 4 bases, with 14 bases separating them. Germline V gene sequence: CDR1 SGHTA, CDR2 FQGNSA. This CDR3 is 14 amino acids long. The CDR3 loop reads CASSLQGGRETQYF. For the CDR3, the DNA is TGTGCCAGCAGCCTCCAGGGGGGGCGAGAGACCCAGTACTTC.

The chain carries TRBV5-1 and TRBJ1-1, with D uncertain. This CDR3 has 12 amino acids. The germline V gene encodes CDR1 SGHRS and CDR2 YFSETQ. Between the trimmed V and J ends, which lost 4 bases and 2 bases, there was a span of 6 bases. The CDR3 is CASSTHNTEAFF. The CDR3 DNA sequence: TGCGCCAGCAGCACCCATAACACTGAAGCTTTCTTT.

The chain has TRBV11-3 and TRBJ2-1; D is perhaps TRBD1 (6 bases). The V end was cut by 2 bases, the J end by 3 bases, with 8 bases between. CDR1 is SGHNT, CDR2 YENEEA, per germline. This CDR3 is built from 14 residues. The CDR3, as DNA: TGTGCCAGCAGCTTAAGGGGGTACTACAATGAGCAGTTCTTC. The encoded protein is CASSLRGYYNEQFF. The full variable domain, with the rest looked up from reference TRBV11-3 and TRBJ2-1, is EAGVVQSPRYKIIEKKQPVAFWCNPISGHNTLYWYLQNLGQGPELLIRYENEEAVDDSQLPKDRFSAERLKGVDSTLKIQPAELGDSAVYLCASSLRGYYNEQFFGPGTRLTVL.

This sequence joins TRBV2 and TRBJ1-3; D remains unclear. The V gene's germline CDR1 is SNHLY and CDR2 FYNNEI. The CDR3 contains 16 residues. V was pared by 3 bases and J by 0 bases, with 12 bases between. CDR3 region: CASSERWGGSGNTIYF. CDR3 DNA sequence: TGTGCCAGCAGTGAGAGGTGGGGAGGCTCTGGAAACACCATATATTTT.

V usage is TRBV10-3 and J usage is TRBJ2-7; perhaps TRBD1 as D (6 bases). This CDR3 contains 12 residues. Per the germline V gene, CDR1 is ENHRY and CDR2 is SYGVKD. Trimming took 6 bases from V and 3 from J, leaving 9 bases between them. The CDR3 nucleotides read TGTGCCATCAGAAAGGACAGCTACGAGCAGTACTTC. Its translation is CAIRKDSYEQYF.

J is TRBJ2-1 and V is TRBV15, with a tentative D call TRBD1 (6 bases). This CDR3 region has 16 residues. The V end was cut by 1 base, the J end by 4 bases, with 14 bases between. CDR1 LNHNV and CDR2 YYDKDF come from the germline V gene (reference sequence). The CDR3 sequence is CATSRGSTGKYNEQFF. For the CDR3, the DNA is TGTGCCACCAGCAGAGGGTCAACAGGGAAATACAATGAGCAGTTCTTC.

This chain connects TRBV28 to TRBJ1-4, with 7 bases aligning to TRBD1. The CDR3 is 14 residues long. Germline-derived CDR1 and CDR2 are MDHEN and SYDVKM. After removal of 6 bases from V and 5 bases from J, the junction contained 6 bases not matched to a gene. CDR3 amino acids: CASRPGQQNEKLFF. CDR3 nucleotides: TGTGCCAGCAGACCGGGACAGCAGAATGAAAAACTGTTTTTT. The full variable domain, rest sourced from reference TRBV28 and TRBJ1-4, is DVKVTQSSRYLVKRTGEKVFLECVQDMDHENMFWYRQDPGLGLRLIYFSYDVKMKEKGDIPEGYSVSREKKERFSLILESASTNQTSMYLCASRPGQQNEKLFFGSGTQLSVL.

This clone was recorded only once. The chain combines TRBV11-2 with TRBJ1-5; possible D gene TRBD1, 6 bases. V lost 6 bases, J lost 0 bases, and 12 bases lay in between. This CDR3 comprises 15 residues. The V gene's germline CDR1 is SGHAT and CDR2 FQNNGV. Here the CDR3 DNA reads TGTGCCAGCAGTCCTGGACAGTCTAGCAATCAGCCCCAGCATTTT. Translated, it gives CASSPGQSSNQPQHF. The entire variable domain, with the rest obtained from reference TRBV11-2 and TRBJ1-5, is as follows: EAGVAQSPRYKIIEKRQSVAFWCNPISGHATLYWYQQILGQGPKLLIQFQNNGVVDDSQLPKDRFSAERLKGVDSTLKIQPAKLEDSAVYLCASSPGQSSNQPQHFGDGTRLSIL.

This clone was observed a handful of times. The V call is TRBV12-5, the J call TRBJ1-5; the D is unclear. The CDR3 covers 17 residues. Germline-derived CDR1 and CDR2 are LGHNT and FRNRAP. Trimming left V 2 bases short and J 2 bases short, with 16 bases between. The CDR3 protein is CASGLWIGGSRNQPQHF. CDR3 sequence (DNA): TGTGCTAGTGGTTTGTGGATCGGTGGTTCGCGCAATCAGCCCCAGCATTTT.

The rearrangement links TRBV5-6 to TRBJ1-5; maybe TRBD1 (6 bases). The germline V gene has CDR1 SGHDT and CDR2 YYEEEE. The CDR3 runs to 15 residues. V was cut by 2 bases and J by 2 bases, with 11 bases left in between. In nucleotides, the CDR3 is TGTGCCAGCAGCTTAGAGGGGGGCGGCAATCAGCCCCAGCATTTT. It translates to CASSLEGGGNQPQHF.